This TCR beta chain was found in a study of T cell clonotyping in hematopoietic cell transplantation (dated by TCRdb to about 2021). At the level of the whole study: A total of 135 blood samples were collected in the study from 35 to 45 consecutive transplant recipients and their related donors. Recruitment of patients was conducted between late 2015 and early 2017, and follow-up was continued until late 2020 or death. General conclusions and limits of the study: A decrease in recipient TCR diversity was observed after transplant, and a progressive increase in pathologically expanded clonotypes was seen from day 30 to day 180. Recipient repertoires showed only a small fraction of overlap with donor repertoires, and over 95% appeared de novo at the given depth. Broader TCR repertoire diversity after transplant was predicted by Inverse Simpson Index values from donors and from recipients before transplant. The sample size was limited and the cells went unsorted, which meant the CD4 and CD8 repertoire contributions could not be told apart.

For TCR beta sequencing, blood samples came from the related transplant donors. Using Nuclei Lysis Solution, genomic DNA was extracted from unfractionated peripheral blood mononuclear cells that were either fresh or cryopreserved. The immunoSEQ assay, a bias-controlled multiplex PCR using V- and J-specific primers, was used to amplify TCR beta CDR3 regions from genomic DNA. In a second PCR step, the CDR3 amplicons were tagged with a proprietary barcode plus Illumina adapter sequences. An Illumina MiSeq instrument was used to sequence the CDR3 libraries. The original methods were these. immunoSEQ Analyzer 3.0 was used for export and quality control, with R Bioconductor and Immunarch used for downstream analyses. Repertoire metrics were calculated using only productive rearrangements within the normalized downsampled data set. In the normalized cohort, clonotypes with more than 5 templates were defined as pathologically expanded. The Inverse Simpson Index was used to measure repertoire diversity. To capture all clonotypes, the CMV-specificity analyses were run on the non-normalized data set. TCRdb re-hosts the immuneACCESS table, in-frame sequences only. Its copies lack some clones; in the studies checked, an unresolved V gene accounts for under half of them, and the cause for the rest is not known. The DNA gave D and trimming, while V, J and clone size come from that table. The sample table lists 35,000 to 45,000 clones, 94% of them with a count of one. The ten largest clones take up roughly 0.82% of the sample.

Turning to this clone: Its antigen is not yet known. No qualities accompany the bases; no much larger clone lies one base away.

V was cut back by 7 bases and J by 1 base, leaving a gap of 14 bases between them. The CDR3 runs 16 amino acids, cysteine and phenylalanine included. Of all the DNA, just the CDR3 is kept, 48 bases in frame from base 1. CDR1 and CDR2 are read off the germline V gene (reference sequence) as LNHDA and SQIVND. Sample: peripheral blood mononuclear cells. The chain employs TRBV19 and TRBJ2-6, and possibly TRBD1, on 5 matching bases. This TCR came from a woman aged 50 to 65 in good health. Some clones in this sample may be carry-over from other donors' samples. In nucleotides, the sequence is TGTGCCAGTACCATAGGCCCAGGGTCTGGGGCCAACGTCCTGACTTTC. Translation gives CASTIGPGSGANVLTF. Reference TRBV19 and TRBJ2-6 genes cover what lies past the CDR3, so the full variable domain is DGGITQSPKYLFRKEGQNVTLSCEQNLNHDAMYWYRQDPGQGLRLIYYSQIVNDFQKGDIAEGYSVSREKKESFPLTVTSAQKNPTAFYLCASTIGPGSGANVLTFGAGSRLTVL.